These 20 T cell receptor beta chains were all obtained from the same sample, sequenced in a study of blood T cell repertoires in COVID-19. Sequencing was performed with immunoSEQ multiplex PCR; in TCRdb, only in-frame clones are kept and a portion is missing. The sample yields under 150,000 clones, under 90% seen once. The sequenced sample was peripheral blood. These receptors originate from a human donor in a cohort sampled during active COVID-19.

The rearrangement uses TRBV6-5 and TRBJ2-6, with D tentatively TRBD2 (6 bases). Trimming took off 6 bases at V and 0 bases at J, with 9 bases between the two ends. Looked up from germline, CDR1 is MNHEY and CDR2 is SVGAGI. The CDR3 sequence is 15 residues long. The CDR3: CASRGLDSGANVLTF. The DNA for the CDR3 is TGTGCCAGCAGGGGACTCGACTCTGGGGCCAACGTCCTGACTTTC.

The J gene is TRBJ1-1, the V gene TRBV14, with D uncertain. This CDR3 has 14 residues. V was trimmed by 1 base and J by 5 bases, leaving 11 bases between them. Germline assignment: CDR1 SGHDN and CDR2 FVKESK. The CDR3 DNA follows: TGTGCCAGCAGCCAAGCCTCCCTTCGGACTGAAGCTTTCTTT. Protein: CASSQASLRTEAFF.

This chain joins TRBV6-4 and TRBJ2-5; possible D gene TRBD1, 6 bases. Germline values: CDR1 MRHNA, CDR2 SNTAGT. V lost 5 bases and J lost 4, with 11 bases in between. There are 13 residues in the CDR3. As DNA, the CDR3 is TGTGCCAGCAGTACAGGGAGAGGAGAGACCCAGTACTTC. Translated, it gives CASSTGRGETQYF.

This chain links TRBV30 with TRBJ2-5; tentative D call: TRBD1 (6 bases). In germline, CDR1 is GTSNPN, CDR2 SVGIG (reference sequence). The CDR3 is 15 residues long. Trimming pared 4 bases from V and 5 bases from J, leaving 20 bases between. The CDR3 is CAWTRDKRPWETQYF. DNA of the CDR3: TGTGCCTGGACCCGGGACAAGAGGCCCTGGGAGACCCAGTACTTC. Drawing the rest from reference TRBV30 and TRBJ2-5, the complete variable domain is SQTIHQWPATLVQPVGSPLSLECTVEGTSNPNLYWYRQAAGRGLQLLFYSVGIGQISSEVPQNLSASRPQDRQFILSSKKLLLSDSGFYLCAWTRDKRPWETQYFGPGTRLLVL.

Ten or more counts support this clone. This chain uses TRBV3-1 (or the pseudogene TRBV3-2) with TRBJ2-2; 14 bases are shared with TRBD2. The CDR3 extends over 20 amino acids. Germline V lookup: CDR1 LGHDT, CDR2 YNNKEL (reference sequence). After removal of 3 bases from V and 0 bases from J, the junction contained 9 bases not matched to a gene. The CDR3 DNA follows: TGTGCCAGCAGCCAGGTTGGACTAGCGGGGGGCGAGACGAACACCGGGGAGCTGTTTTTT. It yields the protein CASSQVGLAGGETNTGELFF.

V gene TRBV6-5 combines with J gene TRBJ1-6; a possible D gene is TRBD1 (5 bases). Germline CDR1 and CDR2: MNHEY and SVGAGI. The CDR3 contains 14 residues. Trimming removed 2 bases at V and 10 bases at J, with 12 bases between. The DNA for the CDR3 is TGTGCCAGCAGTTACGGGGGGTCTCGATCACCCCTCCACTTT. Its translation is CASSYGGSRSPLHF.

The rearrangement uses TRBV19 and TRBJ1-2; TRBD1 aligns across 10 bases. With V trimmed by 7 bases and J by 8 bases, 16 bases remained unmatched. CDR3 length equals 16 residues. The germline V gene encodes CDR1 LNHDA and CDR2 SQIVND (reference sequence). The CDR3 DNA is TGTGCCAGTACCCCGGGGTGGACAGGGGGGTTCTTGGGCTACACCTTC. It yields the protein CASTPGWTGGFLGYTF.

The chain recombines TRBV2 with TRBJ1-5; D may be TRBD1 (6 bases). The CDR3 has 15 residues. Trimming stripped 8 bases from V and 6 bases from J, with 20 bases between. Germline V gives CDR1 SNHLY, CDR2 FYNNEI. The CDR3 region has the DNA TGTGCCAGCGCTGAGGCAGGGGTGGTAGGTCAGCCCCAGCATTTT. This encodes CASAEAGVVGQPQHF.

The V gene is TRBV2, the J gene TRBJ1-4; D unclear. From germline, CDR1 is SNHLY and CDR2 FYNNEI. The germline V and J ends were trimmed by 4 bases and 7 bases, with 13 bases remaining between them. The CDR3 is made up of 14 amino acids. The DNA of the CDR3 is TGTGCCAGCAGTGCTGCAGAGCGGGGTGAAAAACTGTTTTTT. Translated: CASSAAERGEKLFF.

This clone appeared once. The genes are TRBV6-2 or TRBV6-3 and TRBJ1-2; D gene uncertain. The germline V gene has CDR1 MNHEY and CDR2 SVGEGT. This CDR3 contains 13 residues. Trimming took off 4 bases at V and 1 base at J, with 7 bases between the two ends. The CDR3 here is CASSLENNYGYTF. The CDR3 DNA reads as TGTGCCAGCAGTTTAGAGAATAACTATGGCTACACCTTC.

The V call is TRBV11-2, the J call TRBJ2-5; D is ambiguous. This CDR3 spans 14 amino acids. V was shortened by 1 base and J by 5 bases, with 11 bases between the two germline ends. CDR1 is SGHAT and CDR2 is FQNNGV in the germline V gene. CDR3 coding DNA: TGTGCCAGCAGCTTAGGGCTCTCCGGGGAGACCCAGTACTTC. Translation gives CASSLGLSGETQYF. Full variable domain (missing parts from reference TRBV11-2 and TRBJ2-5): EAGVAQSPRYKIIEKRQSVAFWCNPISGHATLYWYQQILGQGPKLLIQFQNNGVVDDSQLPKDRFSAERLKGVDSTLKIQPAKLEDSAVYLCASSLGLSGETQYFGPGTRLLVL.

The J gene is TRBJ1-1, the V gene TRBV30; no definite D call. The CDR3 consists of 17 residues. Germline V gene sequence: CDR1 GTSNPN, CDR2 SVGIG (reference sequence). Trimming stripped 3 bases from V and 5 bases from J, with 25 bases between. The CDR3 nucleotides are TGTGCCTGGAGATCACCCTTCAGTGGCAGGCCCAGGACTGAAGCTTTCTTT. This translates into CAWRSPFSGRPRTEAFF.

The chain combines TRBV4-3 with TRBJ2-5; 8 bases line up with TRBD2. The length of the CDR3 is 17 residues. Germline V CDR1 and CDR2: LGHNA, YSLEER. V was clipped by 0 bases and J by 7 bases; unmatched bases: 13. CDR3 bases: TGCGCCAGCAGCCAAGAGCTGGGGCGGGGGGCCGTGACGACCCAGTACTTC. This codes for CASSQELGRGAVTTQYF.

The chain links TRBV11-2 to TRBJ2-1, with 7 bases lining up with TRBD1. Germline values: CDR1 SGHAT, CDR2 FQNNGV. The CDR3 runs 16 residues. The trim removed 5 bases at V and 3 bases at J, leaving 10 bases unmatched. CDR3 loop: CASSPQGVVGYNEQFF. The CDR3 DNA is TGTGCCAGCAGCCCCCAGGGGGTAGTAGGCTACAATGAGCAGTTCTTC.

This chain joins TRBV18 and TRBJ2-1; weak D call: TRBD2 (7 bases). Germline V gene data show CDR1 as KGHSH and CDR2 as LQKENI. Between the trimmed V and J ends, which lost 2 bases and 9 bases, there was a span of 17 bases. The CDR3 is 15 residues long. CDR3 coding DNA: TGTGCCAGCTCACCAGGGGGGGCGATAAGTTCTGAGCAGTTCTTC. This codes for CASSPGGAISSEQFF.

V and J are TRBV4-2 and TRBJ2-1; 13 bases agree with TRBD2. This CDR3 comprises 15 residues. Germline lookup yields CDR1 LGHNA and CDR2 YNFKEQ. Losses at the gene ends were 4 bases for V and 8 bases for J; bases not matched to a gene: 5. The CDR3 nucleotides are TGTGCCAGCAGCCTGGGACTAGCGGGGAAGGATGAGCAGTTCTTC. Translated, it gives CASSLGLAGKDEQFF.

This clone was detected many times. The V and J genes are TRBV30 and TRBJ1-2; TRBD1 aligns across 10 bases. Looked up from germline, CDR1 is GTSNPN and CDR2 is SVGIG (reference sequence). Unmatched junction bases numbered 16, after V lost 7 bases and J lost 8 bases. The CDR3 has 15 residues. In nucleotides, the CDR3 is TGTGCCTTCCACCTGGGACAGGGGAGAGGAGGCGGCTACACCTTC. Its translation: CAFHLGQGRGGGYTF.

The chain recombines TRBV7-9 with TRBJ1-2; D remains ambiguous. Trimming left V 4 bases short and J 3 bases short, with 12 bases between. Germline loops: CDR1 SEHNR, CDR2 FQNEAQ (reference sequence). The CDR3 is 14 amino acids. The CDR3 loop is CASSSWAVYYGYTF. CDR3 bases: TGTGCCAGCAGCTCCTGGGCCGTGTACTATGGCTACACCTTC.

The chain couples TRBV7-9 to TRBJ1-2; TRBD1 aligns across 9 bases. This CDR3 comprises 13 residues. V was pared by 5 bases and J by 7 bases, with 5 bases of the junction left unmatched. CDR1 and CDR2 (germline): SEHNR, FQNEAQ (reference sequence). The CDR3 reads CASSVDRGGGYTF. The CDR3 region has the DNA TGTGCCAGCAGCGTGGACAGGGGAGGTGGCTACACCTTC.

The V call is TRBV18, the J call TRBJ1-1; D may be TRBD1 (5 bases). The V gene lost 4 bases and the J gene lost 4 bases, with 13 bases spanning the gap. Germline V gives CDR1 KGHSH, CDR2 LQKENI. The CDR3 sequence is 14 residues long. The CDR3 bases are TGTGCCAGCTCACAAAAGGGGCAGGGCACTGAAGCTTTCTTT. It yields the protein CASSQKGQGTEAFF.